The present T cell receptor beta chain was sequenced within a study of T-cell reconstitution after alpha-beta-depleted transplantation in children. Overall study findings and caveats: Several patients had high TCRbeta diversity at day 60; it came from surviving recipient T cells and thymic progenitors. Several hundred expanded graft clones reportedly gave rise to the alpha-beta T cells present about two months after transplant.

Unique molecular identifiers tagged the TCRbeta library. One entry per CDR3 protein results from TCRdb running MiXCR on the PCR reads. This table holds approximately 500,000 distinct CDR3 sequences, 25% to 30% found once. This clonotype was seen only a few times. Antigen specificity is unknown. The clonotype comes from a boy under three years old with Wiskott-Aldrich syndrome, due to receive a stem cell transplant. This sample comprised PBMCs, obtained before TCRalphabeta/CD19-depleted stem cell transplant.

CDR3 amino acids: CASSLVGPGNEQFF. CDR3 sequence (DNA): TGCGCCAGCAGCTTGGTGGGGCCGGGCAATGAGCAGTTCTTC. The chain couples TRBV5-1 to TRBJ2-1, with a weak D call TRBD1 (5 bases). CDR3 length equals 14 residues. Trimming stripped 0 bases from V and 6 bases from J, with 10 bases between. From germline, CDR1 is SGHRS and CDR2 YFSETQ.